The 13 T cell receptor beta chains given below trace back to one sample, sequenced in a study of T cell responses to AZD1222 COVID-19 vaccine. Produced via immunoSEQ multiplex PCR; TCRdb's table is partial and in-frame only. This sample carries approximately 140,000 clones, 92% of them seen once, and the ten largest clones take approximately 3.6%. The sample here was peripheral blood, taken 28 days after the second AZD1222 dose. These receptor sequences come from an adult who received the AZD1222 COVID-19 vaccine.

The rearrangement uses TRBV25-1 and TRBJ1-1; the match to TRBD1 covers 7 bases. The CDR3 runs 11 residues. CDR1 is MGHDK and CDR2 is SYGVNS in the germline V gene. With 4 bases clipped from V and 11 bases from J, the junction kept 4 bases outside the gene matches. The CDR3 loop is CASSGQGMAFF. The CDR3 DNA sequence: TGTGCCAGCAGTGGACAGGGAATGGCTTTCTTT.

V is TRBV5-1 and J is TRBJ1-1, with 7 bases fitting TRBD1. J was trimmed by 4 bases and V by 3 bases; bases with no gene match: 9. CDR3 length: 15 amino acids. CDR1 is SGHRS and CDR2 is YFSETQ in the germline V gene. The CDR3 DNA is TGCGCCAGCAGCTCATCAGGGGGGTTGAGCACTGAAGCTTTCTTT. It specifies CASSSSGGLSTEAFF.

This sequence joins TRBV28 and TRBJ2-7; 7 bases line up with TRBD1. Germline V gene lookup returns CDR1 MDHEN and CDR2 SYDVKM. The CDR3 length is 15 residues. Trimming took 2 bases from V and 0 from J; bases not matched to a gene: 4. The CDR3, as DNA: TGTGCCAGCAGTTTAGGGACAGCGAGCTCCTACGAGCAGTACTTC. Translation gives CASSLGTASSYEQYF. Full variable domain (remainder filled in from reference TRBV28 and TRBJ2-7): DVKVTQSSRYLVKRTGEKVFLECVQDMDHENMFWYRQDPGLGLRLIYFSYDVKMKEKGDIPEGYSVSREKKERFSLILESASTNQTSMYLCASSLGTASSYEQYFGPGTRLTVT.

This clone was observed a handful of times. V gene TRBV25-1 combines with J gene TRBJ2-3; 7 nucleotides agree with TRBD1. The V gene's germline CDR1 is MGHDK and CDR2 SYGVNS. The CDR3 totals 16 residues. J gave up 2 bases and V 8 bases, and 13 bases lay outside the gene matches. The CDR3 DNA reads as TGTGCCAGCGCAGACGGTTGGACAGGACCCACAGATACGCAGTATTTT. It codes for CASADGWTGPTDTQYF.

V is TRBV28 and J is TRBJ2-3, with no clear D. V was pared by 3 bases and J by 3 bases, with 7 bases between. From germline, CDR1 is MDHEN and CDR2 SYDVKM. This CDR3 is 13 amino acids long. The DNA for the CDR3 is TGTGCCAGCAGTTTTCCCCCGACAGATACGCAGTATTTT. As protein: CASSFPPTDTQYF.

This clone was picked up one time. The genes are TRBV5-6 and TRBJ2-2; no clear D. V lost 0 bases and J lost 7, with 4 bases in between. The CDR3 is 12 amino acids. The germline gives CDR1 SGHDT, CDR2 YYEEEE. This CDR3 reads CASSLVNGELFF. The CDR3 DNA sequence: TGTGCCAGCAGCTTGGTTAACGGGGAGCTGTTTTTT.

The V gene is TRBV11-1, the J gene TRBJ1-6, with D unclear. Germline loops: CDR1 SGHAT, CDR2 FQDESV (reference sequence). The CDR3 spans 14 residues. Trimming took 3 bases from V and 6 from J, leaving 9 bases between them. The CDR3 is CASSFERLNSPLHF. In DNA form, the CDR3 reads TGTGCCAGCAGCTTCGAGAGACTTAATTCACCCCTCCACTTT.

The chain uses TRBV3-1 (or the pseudogene TRBV3-2) and TRBJ1-1; no clear D. Trimming took 0 bases from V and 3 from J, leaving 2 bases between them. The germline gives CDR1 LGHDT, CDR2 YNNKEL (reference sequence). This CDR3 has 12 amino acids. In nucleotides, the CDR3 is TGTGCCAGCAGCCAAGATCACACTGAAGCTTTCTTT. It yields the protein CASSQDHTEAFF.

The rearrangement links TRBV19 to TRBJ1-1; 7 bases are shared with TRBD1. The CDR3 extends over 15 amino acids. Germline assignment: CDR1 LNHDA and CDR2 SQIVND (reference sequence). After removal of 7 bases from V and 1 base from J, the junction contained 9 bases not matched to a gene. CDR3 DNA sequence: TGTGCCAGTACCCGGGACAGTGGGTGGAACACTGAAGCTTTCTTT. It specifies CASTRDSGWNTEAFF.

A word on this clone: At one boundary the junction diverges from the germline segment, which might be a read error. The V and J genes are TRBV18 and TRBJ2-7, with TRBD2 matching 7 bases. Germline V gene lookup returns CDR1 KGHSH and CDR2 LQKENI. The CDR3 is made up of 15 amino acids. CDR3 nucleotide sequence: TGTGCCAGCTCACCGGGGCAGGGAGGGTCCTTCGAGCAGTACTTC. Translated: CASSPGQGGSFEQYF. The full variable domain, completed using reference TRBV18 and TRBJ2-7, is NAGVMQNPRHLVRRRGQEARLRCSPMKGHSHVYWYRQLPEEGLKFMVYLQKENIIDESGMPKERFSAEFPKEGPSILRIQQVVRGDSAAYFCASSPGQGGSFEQYFGPGTRLTVT.

This chain links TRBV6-6 with TRBJ1-4; unclear D gene. CDR1 and CDR2 from the germline V gene are MNHNY and SVGAGI (reference sequence). The V gene lost 0 bases and the J gene lost 4 bases, with 9 bases spanning the gap. The CDR3 extends over 15 amino acids. CDR3 in amino acids: CASSYSRQFNEKLFF. For the CDR3, the DNA is TGTGCCAGCAGTTACTCGAGGCAGTTTAATGAAAAACTGTTTTTT.

This CDR3 reads CASSPHEGQGGGYTF. In nucleotides, the CDR3 is TGTGCCAGCAGCCCTCACGAGGGACAGGGCGGTGGCTACACCTTC. V and J are TRBV9 and TRBJ1-2; TRBD1 matches at 9 bases. The V gene end was trimmed by 4 bases and the J gene end by 7 bases; junction bases not matched to a gene: 11. The CDR3 has 15 amino acids. CDR1 is SGDLS and CDR2 is YYNGEE in the germline V gene.

The V call is TRBV11-3, the J call TRBJ2-3; TRBD1 matches at 7 bases. The V and J ends lost 4 bases and 2 bases, in that order; junction bases with no gene match: 3. This CDR3 has 14 amino acids. Germline-derived CDR1 and CDR2 are SGHNT and YENEEA. CDR3 in DNA: TGTGCCAGCAGCTCTGGGACAGTCACAGATACGCAGTATTTT. Translated, it gives CASSSGTVTDTQYF. The variable domain in full, completed from reference TRBV11-3 and TRBJ2-3, reads EAGVVQSPRYKIIEKKQPVAFWCNPISGHNTLYWYLQNLGQGPELLIRYENEEAVDDSQLPKDRFSAERLKGVDSTLKIQPAELGDSAVYLCASSSGTVTDTQYFGPGTRLTVL.